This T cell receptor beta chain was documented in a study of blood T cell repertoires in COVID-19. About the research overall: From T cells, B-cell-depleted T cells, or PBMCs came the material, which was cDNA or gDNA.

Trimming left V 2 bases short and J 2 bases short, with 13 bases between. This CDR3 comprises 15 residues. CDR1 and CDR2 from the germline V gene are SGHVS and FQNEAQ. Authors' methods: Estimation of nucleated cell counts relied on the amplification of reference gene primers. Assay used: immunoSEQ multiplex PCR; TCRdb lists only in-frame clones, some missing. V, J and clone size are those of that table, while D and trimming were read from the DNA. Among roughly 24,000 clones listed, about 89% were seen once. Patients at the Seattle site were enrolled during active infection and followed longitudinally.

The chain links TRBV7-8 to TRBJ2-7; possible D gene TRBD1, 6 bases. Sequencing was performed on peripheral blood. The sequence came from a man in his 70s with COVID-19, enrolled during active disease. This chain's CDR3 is CASSLSRDTAYEQYF. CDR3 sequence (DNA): TGTGCCAGCAGCTTAAGCAGGGACACTGCCTACGAGCAGTACTTC.